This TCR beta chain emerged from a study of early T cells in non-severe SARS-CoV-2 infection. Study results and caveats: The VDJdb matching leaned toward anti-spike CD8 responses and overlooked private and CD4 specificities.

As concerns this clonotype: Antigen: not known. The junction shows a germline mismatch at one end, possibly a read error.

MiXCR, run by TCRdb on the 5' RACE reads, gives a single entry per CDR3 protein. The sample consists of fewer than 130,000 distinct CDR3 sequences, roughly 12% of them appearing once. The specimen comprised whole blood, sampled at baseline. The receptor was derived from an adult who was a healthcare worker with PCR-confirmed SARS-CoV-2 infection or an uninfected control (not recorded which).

The CDR3 region has the DNA TGTACCAGCGGCGGCAAGTCTGGGGCCAACGTCCTGACTTTC. Protein: CTSGGKSGANVLTF. The V call is TRBV11-2, the J call TRBJ2-6; the D gene is possibly TRBD2 (5 bases). CDR3 length equals 14 residues. Per germline, CDR1 SGHAT and CDR2 FQNNGV. The complete variable domain, with remaining parts taken from reference TRBV11-2 and TRBJ2-6, reads EAGVAQSPRYKIIEKRQSVAFWCNPISGHATLYWYQQILGQGPKLLIQFQNNGVVDDSQLPKDRFSAERLKGVDSTLKIQPAKLEDSAVYLCTSGGKSGANVLTFGAGSRLTVL.